This T cell receptor (beta chain) was recovered during a study of shared clonotypes between healthy human individuals. Study-level points and caveats: Blood was the only sampled material, and tissue repertoires likely differ.

Points on this clone: Antigen specificity is unknown.

Evenly divided among several immunoSEQ plates was the genomic DNA of each subset. Clones were read by immunoSEQ multiplex PCR, and TCRdb kept only the in-frame ones, dropping some. This sample carries 2 million to 3 million clones, more than 85% of them seen once, and the ten largest clones take around 0.4%. This CDR3 has 15 amino acids. Germline V gives CDR1 MDHEN, CDR2 SYDVKM. Trimming removed 7 bases from V and 7 bases from J, with 21 bases in between. This TCR derives from a man between 18 and 29 years old in good health. Some clones in this sample may be carry-over from other donors' samples. Sequenced material: naive CD4+ T cells from PBMCs. Subset meaning: CD45RA+ positively selected. The V gene is TRBV28, the J gene TRBJ2-3; the D gene is possibly TRBD2 (5 bases). As DNA, the CDR3 is TGTGCCAGCATCGGAGGAATAGACGGGCCATATACGCAGTATTTT. This codes for CASIGGIDGPYTQYF.